This T cell receptor beta chain was profiled in a study of T cells expressing NK-cell markers. Germline assignment: CDR1 MNHEY and CDR2 SMNVEV (reference sequence). CDR3 length: 15 amino acids. 5'RACE template switching with UMIs generated TCR beta cDNA. Reanalyzing the 5' RACE reads, TCRdb keeps one entry per CDR3 protein, without DNA. The table for this sample gives over 350,000 distinct CDR3 sequences. Sequencing was done on a sample of blood T cells: a sorted CD56 or NKG2C T cell subset, CD4+ or CD8+ T cells, or bulk PBMC T cells (not recorded which). The chain recombines TRBV27 with TRBJ2-5; TCRdb gives TRBD1 as the D gene, but with no DNA this cannot be confirmed. The clonotype originates from a woman between 50 and 59 years old in good health. CDR3: CASSLTWDRQETQYF.